Listed here are 29 T cell receptor beta chains from one sample, sequenced in a study of T cell changes during pregnancy in multiple sclerosis. Profiling relied on immunoSEQ multiplex PCR, and the TCRdb table lists in-frame clones only, not all of them. This table holds tens of thousands of clones, approximately 91% found once. The specimen was CD4+ T cells from peripheral blood mononuclear cells, collected in the third trimester of pregnancy. Receptors originate from a female donor in good health, enrolled as a control in a pregnancy study.

The chain recombines TRBV28 with TRBJ2-5; 9 bases map to TRBD1. Germline V gene data show CDR1 as MDHEN and CDR2 as SYDVKM. This CDR3 has 15 residues. V was pared by 6 bases and J by 2 bases, with 7 bases of the junction left unmatched. This CDR3 is CASSLTGGRQETQYF. CDR3 nucleotides: TGTGCCAGCAGCTTAACAGGGGGCCGGCAAGAGACCCAGTACTTC.

The chain joins TRBV5-1 to TRBJ2-1, with D perhaps TRBD2 (6 bases). This CDR3 contains 13 residues. Germline assignment: CDR1 SGHRS and CDR2 YFSETQ. The germline V and J ends were trimmed by 2 bases and 6 bases, with 9 bases remaining between them. The CDR3 reads CASSFGGVNEQFF. CDR3 nucleotide sequence: TGCGCCAGCAGCTTTGGAGGGGTCAATGAGCAGTTCTTC.

The chain recombines TRBV19 with TRBJ2-7; D is undetermined. The germline V gene encodes CDR1 LNHDA and CDR2 SQIVND (reference sequence). V was shortened by 3 bases and J by 0 bases, with 6 bases between the two germline ends. The CDR3 has 13 amino acids. The CDR3 protein is CASSISSSYEQYF. As DNA, the CDR3 is TGTGCCAGTAGTATCTCCAGCTCCTACGAGCAGTACTTC.

This chain links TRBV4-1 with TRBJ2-2; TRBD2 matches 7 bases. Per germline, CDR1 MGHRA and CDR2 YSYEKL. The CDR3 runs to 18 residues. Unmatched junction bases numbered 13, after V lost 2 bases and J lost 4 bases. CDR3 sequence: CASSQRLQMTSRTGELFF. The CDR3 DNA sequence: TGCGCCAGCAGCCAAAGATTGCAAATGACTAGCCGCACCGGGGAGCTGTTTTTT.

This clone was seen only once. The chain joins TRBV28 to TRBJ2-7, with 11 bases that match TRBD2. CDR1 is MDHEN and CDR2 is SYDVKM in the germline V gene. The trim removed 5 bases at V and 1 base at J, leaving 4 bases unmatched. The CDR3 covers 15 residues. The CDR3 coding sequence is TGTGCCAGCAGTCCCGGACTAGCGGGTTCCTACGAGCAGTACTTC. Translated: CASSPGLAGSYEQYF.

The V gene is TRBV18, the J gene TRBJ2-5; 8 bases are shared with TRBD2. V was clipped by 1 base and J by 3 bases; unmatched bases: 7. Per the germline V gene, CDR1 is KGHSH and CDR2 is LQKENI. The length of the CDR3 is 16 residues. CDR3: CASSPRSGDSKETQYF. The CDR3, as DNA: TGTGCCAGCTCACCACGTAGCGGGGATTCTAAAGAGACCCAGTACTTC. Supplemented by reference TRBV18 and TRBJ2-5, the full variable domain reads NAGVMQNPRHLVRRRGQEARLRCSPMKGHSHVYWYRQLPEEGLKFMVYLQKENIIDESGMPKERFSAEFPKEGPSILRIQQVVRGDSAAYFCASSPRSGDSKETQYFGPGTRLLVL.

The chain uses TRBV2 and TRBJ2-1; D ambiguous. Germline V gene lookup returns CDR1 SNHLY and CDR2 FYNNEI. With 6 bases removed from V and 2 bases from J, the gap between germline ends came to 14 bases. This CDR3 region has 15 residues. Written as DNA, the CDR3 is TGTGCCAGCAGGACTGCAGATTCTACCTACAATGAGCAGTTCTTC. It translates to CASRTADSTYNEQFF.

This rearrangement joins TRBV7-9 to TRBJ1-4; D unclear. Trimming removed 3 bases from V and 3 bases from J, with 8 bases in between. This CDR3 contains 14 residues. Germline values: CDR1 SEHNR, CDR2 FQNEAQ (reference sequence). The CDR3 coding sequence is TGTGCCAGCAGCTTGGGCAGCCCTAATGAAAAACTGTTTTTT. This sequence encodes CASSLGSPNEKLFF.

The gene calls are TRBV6-1 and TRBJ1-1; D is perhaps TRBD1 (5 bases). Deletions cut 7 bases from V and 5 bases from J, with 11 bases between. CDR1 MNHNS and CDR2 SASEGT come from the germline V gene. There are 12 residues in the CDR3. Written as DNA, the CDR3 is TGTGCCAGCACCGCAGGGTTTACTGAAGCTTTCTTT. Translation: CASTAGFTEAFF.

The genes are TRBV4-2 and TRBJ1-2; 10 nucleotides agree with TRBD1. Germline lookup yields CDR1 LGHNA and CDR2 YNFKEQ. CDR3 length: 12 amino acids. Trimming took 5 bases from V and 13 from J; bases not matched to a gene: 7. The CDR3 nucleotides read TGTGCCAGCAGCTTCCGACAGGGGGCGACCACCTTC. It codes for CASSFRQGATTF.

The genes are TRBV7-2 and TRBJ2-5; perhaps TRBD2 as D (5 bases). V lost 3 bases to trimming and J lost 1 base, with 12 bases between them. There are 15 residues in the CDR3. Germline V gene sequence: CDR1 SGHTA, CDR2 FQGNSA. In DNA, the CDR3 is TGTGCCAGCAGCTTGAGCGGTTCCTCCCAAGAGACCCAGTACTTC. Translated, it gives CASSLSGSSQETQYF.

The chain is built from TRBV27 and TRBJ1-2; tentative D call: TRBD1 (6 bases). V shed 3 bases and J shed 5 bases, with 19 bases lying between them. From germline, CDR1 is MNHEY and CDR2 SMNVEV (reference sequence). The CDR3 is 16 residues long. The CDR3 nucleotides read TGTGCCAGCAGTTTGACGCAGGGGCCTATGATTTATGGCTACACCTTC. Translated: CASSLTQGPMIYGYTF.

The chain joins TRBV6-1 to TRBJ1-6, with TRBD1 identical over 7 bases. V was pared by 5 bases and J by 7 bases, with 5 bases of the junction left unmatched. The CDR3 length is 14 residues. CDR1 and CDR2 from the germline V gene are MNHNS and SASEGT. CDR3 sequence (DNA): TGTGCCAGCAGTACCACAGGGGTGAATTCACCCCTCCACTTT. It yields the protein CASSTTGVNSPLHF.

The chain couples TRBV19 to TRBJ1-2, with 10 bases fitting TRBD1. Germline V gives CDR1 LNHDA, CDR2 SQIVND (reference sequence). The CDR3 has 14 residues. Germline trimming cut 7 bases from V and 5 bases from J; bases unmatched to any gene: 7. This CDR3 reads CASTGDRGQYGYTF. CDR3 sequence (DNA): TGTGCCAGTACCGGAGACAGGGGGCAATATGGCTACACCTTC.

V usage is TRBV7-9 and J usage is TRBJ2-5; 9 positions agree with TRBD1. V lost 1 base to trimming and J lost 0 bases; unmatched junction nucleotides: 3. CDR1 and CDR2 from the germline V gene are SEHNR and FQNEAQ (reference sequence). The CDR3 has 16 amino acids. CDR3 nucleotides: TGTGCCAGCAGCTTAGGGACAGGGGCGTACCAAGAGACCCAGTACTTC. Its protein product is CASSLGTGAYQETQYF.

The chain couples TRBV6-6 to TRBJ2-5; 9 bases fit TRBD2. V lost 6 bases, J lost 2 bases, and 10 bases stayed unmatched. The CDR3 sequence is 16 residues long. Germline V CDR1 and CDR2: MNHNY, SVGAGI (reference sequence). Written as DNA, the CDR3 is TGTGCCAGCAGGGACCGGGGCGGGAGGGCTCAAGAGACCCAGTACTTC. Encoded protein: CASRDRGGRAQETQYF.

The chain employs TRBV12-5 and TRBJ1-3, with D possibly TRBD1 on 6 matching bases. This CDR3 contains 14 residues. V lost 7 bases and J 2 bases, leaving 12 bases between the germline ends. Germline V gene lookup returns CDR1 LGHNT and CDR2 FRNRAP. The CDR3 DNA follows: TGTGCTAGTGTTAGGACAGACGCTGGAAACACCATATATTTT. It translates to CASVRTDAGNTIYF.

The chain uses TRBV28 and TRBJ2-7, with D possibly matching TRBD1 (5 bases). The CDR3 runs to 12 residues. The V gene lost 7 bases and the J gene lost 0 bases, with 7 bases spanning the gap. Germline CDR1 is MDHEN and CDR2 is SYDVKM. CDR3 in DNA: TGTGCCAGCACCGACAGCTCCTACGAGCAGTACTTC. As protein: CASTDSSYEQYF.

This clone occurred once. V and J are TRBV4-2 and TRBJ1-2, with TRBD1 as a possible D gene (6 bases). Deletions cut 0 bases from V and 7 bases from J, with 9 bases between. The germline V gene has CDR1 LGHNA and CDR2 YNFKEQ. This CDR3 has 13 amino acids. The DNA for the CDR3 is TGTGCCAGCAGCCAAGATACGGACAGTGGCTACACCTTC. Its protein product is CASSQDTDSGYTF.

This chain joins TRBV29-1 and TRBJ2-5; 7 bases line up with TRBD1. V gave up 7 bases and J gave up 3 bases; unmatched junction bases: 5. CDR1 and CDR2 from the germline V gene are SQVTM and ANQGSEA. CDR3 length: 12 amino acids. CDR3 loop: CSGDSGKETQYF. Written as DNA, the CDR3 is TGCAGCGGGGACAGCGGTAAAGAGACCCAGTACTTC.

The chain is built from TRBV7-3 and TRBJ2-5, with 8 nucleotides matching TRBD2. Germline V lookup: CDR1 SGHTA, CDR2 FQGTGA. With 5 bases clipped from V and 5 bases from J, the junction kept 10 bases outside the gene matches. This CDR3 contains 15 residues. CDR3 protein: CASSENGRAGETQYF. The CDR3 nucleotides are TGTGCCAGCAGCGAAAACGGGAGGGCCGGGGAGACCCAGTACTTC.

The V call is TRBV28, the J call TRBJ1-4; 9 nucleotides agree with TRBD1. Trimming cost V 10 bases and J 9 bases; bases outside gene matches: 6. The CDR3 extends over 12 amino acids. CDR1 and CDR2 (germline): MDHEN, SYDVKM. The CDR3 here is CATLTGGKKLFF. DNA for the CDR3: TGTGCCACCTTGACAGGGGGGAAAAAACTGTTTTTT.

This chain links TRBV2 with TRBJ2-2; 10 bases agree with TRBD2. CDR1 and CDR2 from the germline V gene are SNHLY and FYNNEI. V dropped 8 bases and J dropped 4; count of bases not matched to a gene: 7. CDR3 length: 15 amino acids. CDR3 coding DNA: TGTGCCAGCGGTGGAAGCGGGAGGGCCACCGGGGAGCTGTTTTTT. Translation gives CASGGSGRATGELFF.

The gene calls are TRBV9 and TRBJ2-7; no clear D. V was pared by 4 bases and J by 3 bases, with 11 bases between. The germline V gene encodes CDR1 SGDLS and CDR2 YYNGEE. The CDR3 spans 13 residues. The CDR3 DNA follows: TGTGCCAGCAGCCTAGGGCAGGACTACGAGCAGTACTTC. This encodes CASSLGQDYEQYF. Full variable domain (remainder filled in from reference TRBV9 and TRBJ2-7): DSGVTQTPKHLITATGQRVTLRCSPRSGDLSVYWYQQSLDQGLQFLIQYYNGEERAKGNILERFSAQQFPDLHSELNLSSLELGDSALYFCASSLGQDYEQYFGPGTRLTVT.

This chain links TRBV18 with TRBJ2-7; D remains unclear. CDR1 and CDR2 from the germline V gene are KGHSH and LQKENI. The CDR3 spans 13 residues. V was pared by 1 base and J by 6 bases, with 10 bases between. CDR3 amino acids: CASSPLSFGEQYF. The CDR3 DNA is TGTGCCAGCTCACCACTGAGTTTTGGCGAGCAGTACTTC.

This clone showed up just once. The chain links TRBV28 to TRBJ2-7, with 7 bases that match TRBD2. V trimming: 0 bases; J trimming: 2 bases; junction bases outside the gene matches: 4. The CDR3 is made up of 15 amino acids. The germline CDR1 and CDR2 sequences are MDHEN and SYDVKM. CDR3 DNA: TGTGCCAGCAGTTTATGGGCGGGAGCAACCTACGAGCAGTACTTC. Its translation: CASSLWAGATYEQYF.

This chain links TRBV29-1 with TRBJ2-3; D gene unclear. Germline-derived CDR1 and CDR2 are SQVTM and ANQGSEA. CDR3 length: 14 residues. V lost 4 bases, J lost 0 bases, and 11 bases lay in between. CDR3 nucleotide sequence: TGCAGCGTTGGGCGACAATGGAGCACAGATACGCAGTATTTT. As protein: CSVGRQWSTDTQYF.

The chain has TRBV19 and TRBJ1-1, with D perhaps TRBD1 (5 bases). V was cut by 2 bases and J by 2 bases, with 9 bases left in between. This CDR3 has 14 residues. The V gene's germline CDR1 is LNHDA and CDR2 SQIVND (reference sequence). The CDR3 DNA reads TGTGCCAGTAGTATACGGCAGGGAAACACTGAAGCTTTCTTT. Its protein is CASSIRQGNTEAFF.

The chain couples TRBV29-1 to TRBJ2-3, with TRBD1 identical over 7 bases. Unmatched junction bases numbered 15, after V lost 5 bases and J lost 4 bases. Germline-derived CDR1 and CDR2 are SQVTM and ANQGSEA. CDR3 length: 16 residues. The CDR3, as DNA: TGCAGCGTTAGGGCCCAGCCACAGGGGCTCGCAGATACGCAGTATTTT. It encodes CSVRAQPQGLADTQYF.